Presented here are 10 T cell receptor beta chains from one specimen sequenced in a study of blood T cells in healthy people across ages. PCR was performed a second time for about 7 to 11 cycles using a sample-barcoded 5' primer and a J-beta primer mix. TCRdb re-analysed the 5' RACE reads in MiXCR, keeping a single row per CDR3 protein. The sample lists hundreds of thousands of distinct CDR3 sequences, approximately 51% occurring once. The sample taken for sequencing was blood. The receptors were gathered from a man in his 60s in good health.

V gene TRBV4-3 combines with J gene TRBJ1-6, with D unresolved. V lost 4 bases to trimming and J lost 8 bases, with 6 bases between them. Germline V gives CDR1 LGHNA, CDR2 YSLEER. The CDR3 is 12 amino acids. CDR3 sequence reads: CASSLRDSPLHF. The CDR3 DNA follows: TGCGCCAGCAGCCTCCGAGATTCACCCCTCCACTTT.

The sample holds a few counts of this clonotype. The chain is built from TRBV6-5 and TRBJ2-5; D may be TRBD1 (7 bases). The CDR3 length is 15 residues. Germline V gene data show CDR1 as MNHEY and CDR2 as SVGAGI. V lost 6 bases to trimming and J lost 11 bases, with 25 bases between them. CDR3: CASSPGPGGINEQYF. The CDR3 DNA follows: TGTGCCAGCAGCCCCGGTCCAGGGGGGATTAATGAGCAGTACTTC.

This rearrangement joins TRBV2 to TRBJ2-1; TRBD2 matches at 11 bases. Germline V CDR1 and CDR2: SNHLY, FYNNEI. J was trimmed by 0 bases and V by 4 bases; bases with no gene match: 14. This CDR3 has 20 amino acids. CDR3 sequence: CASSVRAGLAGGRSYNEQFF. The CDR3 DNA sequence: TGTGCCAGCAGTGTCCGTGCGGGGCTAGCGGGGGGTCGCTCCTACAATGAGCAGTTCTTC.

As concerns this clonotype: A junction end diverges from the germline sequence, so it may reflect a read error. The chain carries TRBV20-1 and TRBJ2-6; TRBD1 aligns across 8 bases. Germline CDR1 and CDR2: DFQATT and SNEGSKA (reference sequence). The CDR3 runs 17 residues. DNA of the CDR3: TGCAGTGCTGGGGCCACAGGGGGTCGCTCTGGGACCAACGTCCTGACTTTC. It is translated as CSAGATGGRSGTNVLTF.

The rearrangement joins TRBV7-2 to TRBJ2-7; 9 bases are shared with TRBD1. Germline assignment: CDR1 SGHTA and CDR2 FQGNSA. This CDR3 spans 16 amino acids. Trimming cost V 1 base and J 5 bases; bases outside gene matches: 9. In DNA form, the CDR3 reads TGTGCCAGCAGCTTAGTCAATGGGGACAGGGCACACGAGCAGTACTTC. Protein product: CASSLVNGDRAHEQYF.

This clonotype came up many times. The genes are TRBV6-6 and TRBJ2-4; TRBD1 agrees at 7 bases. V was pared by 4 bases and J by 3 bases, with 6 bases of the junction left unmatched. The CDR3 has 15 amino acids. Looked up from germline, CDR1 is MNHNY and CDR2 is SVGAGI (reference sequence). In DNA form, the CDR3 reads TGTGCCAGCAGTTGGGCAGGGGGAGACAAAAACATTCAGTACTTC. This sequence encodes CASSWAGGDKNIQYF.

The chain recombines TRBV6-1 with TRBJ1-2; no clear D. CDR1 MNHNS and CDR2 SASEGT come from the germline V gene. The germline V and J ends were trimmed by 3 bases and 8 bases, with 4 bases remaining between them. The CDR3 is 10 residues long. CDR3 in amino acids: CASSEIGYTF. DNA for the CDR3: TGTGCCAGCAGTGAGATCGGCTACACCTTC.

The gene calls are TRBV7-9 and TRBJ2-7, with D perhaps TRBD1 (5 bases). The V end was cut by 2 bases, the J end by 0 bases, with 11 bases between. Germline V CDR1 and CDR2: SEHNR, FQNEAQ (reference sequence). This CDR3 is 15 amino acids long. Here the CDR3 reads CASSLRQGGSYEQYF. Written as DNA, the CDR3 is TGTGCCAGCAGCTTACGGCAGGGTGGCTCCTACGAGCAGTACTTC.

CDR3: CASSAGTAYNSPLHF. The CDR3 DNA reads as TGTGCCAGCAGCGCGGGGACAGCCTATAATTCACCCCTCCACTTT. V gene TRBV9 combines with J gene TRBJ1-6; 7 bases fit TRBD1. The V gene's germline CDR1 is SGDLS and CDR2 YYNGEE. V shed 3 bases, J shed 2 bases, and the junction held 2 bases outside the gene matches. The CDR3 totals 15 residues.

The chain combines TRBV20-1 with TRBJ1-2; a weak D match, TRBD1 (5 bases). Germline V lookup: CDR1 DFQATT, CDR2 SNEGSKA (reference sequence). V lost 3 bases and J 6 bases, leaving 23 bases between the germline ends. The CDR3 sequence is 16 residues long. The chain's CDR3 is CSARGPVPGALDGYTF. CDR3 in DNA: TGCAGTGCTAGGGGGCCGGTGCCGGGAGCCCTCGATGGCTACACCTTC.